Listed below are T cell receptor beta chains from one sample, sequenced in a study of T cells after somatic rescue of genetic block. Sequenced by immunoSEQ multiplex PCR; TCRdb stores in-frame clones only, minus some. The table includes 45,000 to 55,000 clones, 95% to 96% detected once. Sequencing input: peripheral blood mononuclear cells (PBMCs). The receptors were sampled from a child less than two years old. The CDR3 runs from the conserved cysteine through the conserved F or W. D genes are given only for firm matches. Only some rows state a clone size, as once, few, many or a class for expanded clones.

J gene: TRBJ2-7; D gene: -; V gene: TRBV11-2; clone size: once; CDR3 length: 15; CDR3 protein: CASSLGGGPAYEQYF; CDR3 DNA: TGTGCCAGCAGCTTAGGGGGCGGTCCCGCCTACGAGCAGTACTTC
J gene: TRBJ2-3; D gene: TRBD2; V gene: TRBV6-5; clone size: once; CDR3 length: 14; CDR3 protein: CASSPVAGTDTQYF; CDR3 DNA: TGTGCCAGCAGCCCGGTAGCGGGAACAGATACGCAGTATTTT
J gene: TRBJ1-2; D gene: -; V gene: TRBV6-5; clone size: -; CDR3 length: 14; CDR3 protein: CASSPGGNNYGYTF; CDR3 DNA: TGTGCCAGCAGTCCGGGGGGAAATAACTATGGCTACACCTTC
J gene: TRBJ1-2; D gene: -; V gene: TRBV27; clone size: -; CDR3 length: 14; CDR3 protein: CASSSLGGNYGYTF; CDR3 DNA: TGTGCCAGCAGTTCCCTCGGTGGGAACTATGGCTACACCTTC
J gene: TRBJ2-7; D gene: -; V gene: TRBV6-6; clone size: -; CDR3 length: 14; CDR3 protein: CASSFRDSTYEQYF; CDR3 DNA: TGTGCCAGCAGTTTCCGGGACTCGACCTACGAGCAGTACTTC
J gene: TRBJ2-1; D gene: -; V gene: TRBV5-4; clone size: -; CDR3 length: 12; CDR3 protein: CASSGTFNEQFF; CDR3 DNA: TGTGCCAGCAGCGGGACTTTCAATGAGCAGTTCTTC
J gene: TRBJ2-7; D gene: -; V gene: TRBV7-9; clone size: -; CDR3 length: 15; CDR3 protein: CASSLVGPSSYEQYF; CDR3 DNA: TGTGCCAGCAGCTTAGTGGGCCCTAGCTCCTACGAGCAGTACTTC
J gene: TRBJ2-7; D gene: -; V gene: TRBV5-4; clone size: once; CDR3 length: 14; CDR3 protein: CASSSRVGPYEQYF; CDR3 DNA: TGTGCCAGCAGCTCTCGTGTAGGGCCTTACGAGCAGTACTTC
J gene: TRBJ2-3; D gene: -; V gene: TRBV20-1; clone size: -; CDR3 length: 11; CDR3 protein: CSALRGDTQYF; CDR3 DNA: TGCAGTGCTTTACGAGGAGATACGCAGTATTTT
J gene: TRBJ1-1; D gene: TRBD1; V gene: TRBV27; clone size: -; CDR3 length: 16; CDR3 protein: CASSLRTGALNTEAFF; CDR3 DNA: TGTGCCAGCAGTTTAAGGACAGGGGCCTTGAACACTGAAGCTTTCTTT
J gene: TRBJ2-3; D gene: -; V gene: TRBV7-2; clone size: -; CDR3 length: 15; CDR3 protein: CASSLALPFTDTQYF; CDR3 DNA: TGTGCCAGCAGCTTAGCTCTCCCTTTCACAGATACGCAGTATTTT
J gene: TRBJ1-5; D gene: -; V gene: TRBV5-4; clone size: few; CDR3 length: 14; CDR3 protein: CASSLAGSNQPQHF; CDR3 DNA: TGTGCCAGCAGCTTGGCCGGTAGCAATCAGCCCCAGCATTTT
J gene: TRBJ1-1; D gene: -; V gene: TRBV18; clone size: few; CDR3 length: 13; CDR3 protein: CASSPQGNTEAFF; CDR3 DNA: TGTGCCAGCTCACCACAGGGGAACACTGAAGCTTTCTTT
J gene: TRBJ1-1; D gene: -; V gene: TRBV9; clone size: -; CDR3 length: 12; CDR3 protein: CASSVALGEAFF; CDR3 DNA: TGTGCCAGCAGCGTAGCCCTAGGGGAAGCTTTCTTT
J gene: TRBJ1-1; D gene: -; V gene: TRBV30; clone size: -; CDR3 length: 17; CDR3 protein: CAWSALRVWGWNTEAFF; CDR3 DNA: TGTGCCTGGAGTGCTCTCCGTGTCTGGGGCTGGAACACTGAAGCTTTCTTT
J gene: TRBJ2-7; D gene: -; V gene: TRBV11-2; clone size: -; CDR3 length: 13; CDR3 protein: CASSSGTLLEQYF; CDR3 DNA: TGTGCCAGCAGCTCGGGGACCCTGCTCGAGCAGTACTTC
J gene: TRBJ2-1; D gene: TRBD2; V gene: TRBV19; clone size: -; CDR3 length: 15; CDR3 protein: CASSYSGSSYNEQFF; CDR3 DNA: TGTGCCAGTAGCTACAGCGGGAGCTCCTACAATGAGCAGTTCTTC
J gene: TRBJ2-2; D gene: TRBD1; V gene: TRBV6-5; clone size: -; CDR3 length: 14; CDR3 protein: CASSARQGGGELFF; CDR3 DNA: TGTGCCAGCAGTGCGCGACAGGGGGGCGGGGAGCTGTTTTTT
J gene: TRBJ2-1; D gene: -; V gene: TRBV9; clone size: -; CDR3 length: 12; CDR3 protein: CASSVGYNEQFF; CDR3 DNA: TGTGCCAGCAGCGTAGGATACAATGAGCAGTTCTTC
J gene: TRBJ2-7; D gene: -; V gene: TRBV21-1; clone size: few; CDR3 length: 17; CDR3 protein: CASSKGGSGGAAYEQYF; CDR3 DNA: TGTGCCAGCAGCAAAGGGGGGTCAGGGGGCGCAGCCTACGAGCAGTACTTC
J gene: TRBJ2-4; D gene: -; V gene: TRBV5-4; clone size: -; CDR3 length: 13; CDR3 protein: CASRPQGGDIQYF; CDR3 DNA: TGTGCCAGCAGGCCACAGGGAGGGGACATTCAGTACTTC
J gene: TRBJ1-2; D gene: -; V gene: TRBV25-1; clone size: few; CDR3 length: 12; CDR3 protein: CASRTTTGGYTF; CDR3 DNA: TGTGCCAGCCGCACAACGACGGGGGGCTACACCTTC
J gene: TRBJ1-5; D gene: -; V gene: TRBV7-9; clone size: -; CDR3 length: 15; CDR3 protein: CASSLRTRAGQPQHF; CDR3 DNA: TGTGCCAGCAGCTTAAGAACCAGGGCGGGACAGCCCCAGCATTTT
J gene: TRBJ1-1; D gene: -; V gene: TRBV11-3; clone size: few; CDR3 length: 13; CDR3 protein: CASSLRSSTEAFF; CDR3 DNA: TGTGCCAGCAGCTTAAGATCTAGCACTGAAGCTTTCTTT
J gene: TRBJ2-1; D gene: -; V gene: TRBV6-4; clone size: -; CDR3 length: 12; CDR3 protein: CASSDKYNEQFF; CDR3 DNA: TGTGCCAGCAGTGACAAATACAATGAGCAGTTCTTC
J gene: TRBJ2-4; D gene: TRBD2; V gene: TRBV2; clone size: -; CDR3 length: 17; CDR3 protein: CATHPGLAGLSKNIQYF; CDR3 DNA: TGTGCCACCCACCCGGGGCTAGCGGGGCTGTCCAAAAACATTCAGTACTTC
J gene: TRBJ2-1; D gene: TRBD2; V gene: TRBV11-2; clone size: -; CDR3 length: 16; CDR3 protein: CASSPTLAGGLNEQFF; CDR3 DNA: TGTGCCAGCAGCCCAACACTAGCGGGAGGACTCAATGAGCAGTTCTTC
J gene: TRBJ2-7; D gene: -; V gene: TRBV29-1; clone size: -; CDR3 length: 13; CDR3 protein: CSVASVYSYEQYF; CDR3 DNA: TGCAGCGTTGCTAGCGTTTACTCCTACGAGCAGTACTTC
J gene: TRBJ2-7; D gene: TRBD1; V gene: TRBV5-1; clone size: -; CDR3 length: 13; CDR3 protein: CASSLRAGGEQYF; CDR3 DNA: TGCGCCAGCAGCCTTCGCGCAGGGGGCGAGCAGTACTTC
J gene: TRBJ2-1; D gene: TRBD2; V gene: TRBV30; clone size: -; CDR3 length: 15; CDR3 protein: CAWSNGGGWGNEQFF; CDR3 DNA: TGTGCCTGGAGTAATGGCGGGGGATGGGGCAATGAGCAGTTCTTC
J gene: TRBJ2-2; D gene: -; V gene: TRBV21-1; clone size: -; CDR3 length: 18; CDR3 protein: CASSKVSKGTGNTGELFF; CDR3 DNA: TGTGCCAGCAGCAAAGTCTCAAAAGGGACTGGGAACACCGGGGAGCTGTTTTTT
J gene: TRBJ2-7; D gene: TRBD2; V gene: TRBV9; clone size: -; CDR3 length: 15; CDR3 protein: CASSVGTSGRYEQYF; CDR3 DNA: TGTGCCAGCAGCGTAGGGACTAGCGGGAGGTACGAGCAGTACTTC
J gene: TRBJ2-2; D gene: TRBD2; V gene: TRBV6-1; clone size: -; CDR3 length: 14; CDR3 protein: CASRTSGNTGELFF; CDR3 DNA: TGTGCCAGCAGGACTAGCGGGAACACCGGGGAGCTGTTTTTT
J gene: TRBJ2-7; D gene: -; V gene: TRBV28; clone size: -; CDR3 length: 13; CDR3 protein: CASSLSPRGREYF; CDR3 DNA: TGTGCCAGCAGTTTATCCCCTCGCGGACGGGAGTACTTC
J gene: TRBJ2-3; D gene: TRBD2; V gene: TRBV9; clone size: once; CDR3 length: 15; CDR3 protein: CASSVGLAGTDTQYF; CDR3 DNA: TGTGCCAGCAGCGTAGGGCTAGCGGGAACAGATACGCAGTATTTT
J gene: TRBJ2-3; D gene: -; V gene: TRBV5-5; clone size: -; CDR3 length: 15; CDR3 protein: CASSAPELSTDTQYF; CDR3 DNA: TGTGCCAGCAGCGCACCGGAGCTTAGCACAGATACGCAGTATTTT
J gene: TRBJ1-4; D gene: TRBD1; V gene: TRBV5-1; clone size: -; CDR3 length: 15; CDR3 protein: CASKVTTGTSEKLFF; CDR3 DNA: TGCGCCAGCAAAGTAACGACAGGGACCAGTGAAAAACTGTTTTTT
J gene: TRBJ2-1; D gene: TRBD2; V gene: TRBV7-2; clone size: -; CDR3 length: 16; CDR3 protein: CASSLALPGGPVEQFF; CDR3 DNA: TGTGCCAGCAGCTTAGCGTTACCGGGAGGGCCGGTTGAGCAGTTCTTC
J gene: TRBJ2-7; D gene: TRBD2; V gene: TRBV28; clone size: -; CDR3 length: 18; CDR3 protein: CASSWPETGTRNPYEQYF; CDR3 DNA: TGTGCCAGCAGTTGGCCCGAAACAGGGACTAGGAACCCTTACGAGCAGTACTTC
J gene: TRBJ1-1; D gene: -; V gene: TRBV18; clone size: -; CDR3 length: 15; CDR3 protein: CASSPNEVGSTEAFF; CDR3 DNA: TGTGCCAGCTCACCCAACGAGGTAGGGAGCACTGAAGCTTTCTTT
J gene: TRBJ2-4; D gene: TRBD1; V gene: TRBV5-5; clone size: -; CDR3 length: 15; CDR3 protein: CASSSRQGAKNIQYF; CDR3 DNA: TGTGCCAGCAGCTCTAGACAGGGGGCCAAAAACATTCAGTACTTC
J gene: TRBJ2-2; D gene: TRBD1; V gene: TRBV6-6; clone size: -; CDR3 length: 16; CDR3 protein: CATITRDRVRTGELFF; CDR3 DNA: TGTGCCACCATAACCCGGGACAGGGTTAGGACCGGGGAGCTGTTTTTT
J gene: TRBJ1-1; D gene: -; V gene: TRBV5-1; clone size: once; CDR3 length: 16; CDR3 protein: CASSLAVQDGNTEAFF; CDR3 DNA: TGCGCCAGCAGCTTGGCCGTTCAGGACGGAAACACTGAAGCTTTCTTT
J gene: TRBJ2-2; D gene: -; V gene: TRBV7-6; clone size: once; CDR3 length: 13; CDR3 protein: CASSFTAIGKLFF; CDR3 DNA: TGTGCCAGCAGCTTCACGGCAATCGGGAAGCTGTTTTTT
J gene: TRBJ2-3; D gene: TRBD2; V gene: TRBV19; clone size: -; CDR3 length: 16; CDR3 protein: CASSIITSGSTDTQYF; CDR3 DNA: TGTGCCAGTAGTATCATCACTAGCGGGTCCACAGATACGCAGTATTTT
J gene: TRBJ2-1; D gene: TRBD2; V gene: TRBV5-1; clone size: -; CDR3 length: 15; CDR3 protein: CASSPTSGAYNEQFF; CDR3 DNA: TGCGCCAGCAGCCCCACTAGCGGGGCCTACAATGAGCAGTTCTTC
J gene: TRBJ2-3; D gene: -; V gene: TRBV6-6; clone size: -; CDR3 length: 9; CDR3 protein: CASSIPQYF; CDR3 DNA: TGTGCCAGCAGTATTCCGCAGTATTTT
J gene: TRBJ2-4; D gene: -; V gene: TRBV7-2; clone size: once; CDR3 length: 18; CDR3 protein: CASSLWMGGSAGKNIQYF; CDR3 DNA: TGTGCCAGCAGCTTATGGATGGGCGGCTCGGCGGGCAAAAACATTCAGTACTTC
J gene: TRBJ2-2; D gene: TRBD2; V gene: TRBV10-3; clone size: -; CDR3 length: 18; CDR3 protein: CAIRAGTSGRGGTGELFF; CDR3 DNA: TGTGCCATCAGGGCCGGGACTAGCGGGAGAGGGGGAACCGGGGAGCTGTTTTTT
J gene: TRBJ2-1; D gene: -; V gene: TRBV11-2; clone size: -; CDR3 length: 8; CDR3 protein: CASNEQFF; CDR3 DNA: TGTGCCAGCAATGAGCAGTTCTTC
J gene: TRBJ1-2; D gene: TRBD1; V gene: TRBV6-9; clone size: -; CDR3 length: 13; CDR3 protein: CASRPGTGYGYTF; CDR3 DNA: TGTGCCAGCAGACCGGGGACAGGCTATGGCTACACCTTC
J gene: TRBJ2-3; D gene: -; V gene: TRBV27; clone size: -; CDR3 length: 14; CDR3 protein: CASSFRGTTDTQYF; CDR3 DNA: TGTGCCAGCAGTTTCCGAGGGACAACAGATACGCAGTATTTT
J gene: TRBJ2-5; D gene: TRBD1; V gene: TRBV7-9; clone size: -; CDR3 length: 13; CDR3 protein: CASSPRGRETQYF; CDR3 DNA: TGTGCCAGCAGCCCCAGGGGGCGGGAGACCCAGTACTTC